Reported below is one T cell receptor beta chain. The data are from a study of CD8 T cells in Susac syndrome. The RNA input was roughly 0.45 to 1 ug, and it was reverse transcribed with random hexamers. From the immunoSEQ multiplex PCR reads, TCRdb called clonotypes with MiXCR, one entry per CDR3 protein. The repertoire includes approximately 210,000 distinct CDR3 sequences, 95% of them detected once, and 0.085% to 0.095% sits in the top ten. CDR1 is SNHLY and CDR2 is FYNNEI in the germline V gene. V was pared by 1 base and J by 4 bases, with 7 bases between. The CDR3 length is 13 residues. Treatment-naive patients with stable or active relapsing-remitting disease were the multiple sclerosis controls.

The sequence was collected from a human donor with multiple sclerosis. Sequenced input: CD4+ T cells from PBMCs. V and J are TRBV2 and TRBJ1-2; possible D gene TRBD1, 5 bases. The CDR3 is CASSEGQRYGYTF. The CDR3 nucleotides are TGTGCCAGCAGTGAAGGACAGCGCTATGGCTACACCTTC.